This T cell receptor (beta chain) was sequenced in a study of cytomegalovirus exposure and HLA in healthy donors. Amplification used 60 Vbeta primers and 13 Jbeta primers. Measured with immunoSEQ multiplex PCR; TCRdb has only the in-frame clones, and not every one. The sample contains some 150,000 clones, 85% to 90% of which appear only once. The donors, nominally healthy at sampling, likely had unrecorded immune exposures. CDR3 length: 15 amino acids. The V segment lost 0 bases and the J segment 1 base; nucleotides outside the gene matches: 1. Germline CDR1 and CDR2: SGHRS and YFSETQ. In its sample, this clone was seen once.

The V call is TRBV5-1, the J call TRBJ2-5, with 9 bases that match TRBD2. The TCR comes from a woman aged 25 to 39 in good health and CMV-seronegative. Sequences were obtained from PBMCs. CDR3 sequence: CASSLGTSAQETQYF. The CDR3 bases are TGCGCCAGCAGCTTGGGGACTAGCGCCCAAGAGACCCAGTACTTC.